A selection of T cell receptor beta chains follows, all from one sample in a study of cytomegalovirus exposure and HLA in healthy donors. Some clones are missing from TCRdb's copy, which holds only in-frame ones; the method was immunoSEQ multiplex PCR. The table has roughly 180,000 clones, about 83% seen once. The specimen was PBMCs. Receptor source: a female donor in good health and CMV-seronegative. Each CDR3 is given with its conserved first and last residue. The order of the fields is J gene, clone size, D gene, V gene, CDR3 protein, CDR3 DNA. The D gene is left open where the match is weak. A clone size is listed for some rows: how often the clone was seen (once, few, many), or a class if it is expanded.

J gene: TRBJ1-4
clone size: NA
D gene: NA
V gene: TRBV30
CDR3 protein: CAWRQGFNEKLFF
CDR3 DNA: TGTGCCTGGAGACAGGGCTTCAATGAAAAACTGTTTTTT

J gene: TRBJ2-2
clone size: NA
D gene: NA
V gene: TRBV7-8
CDR3 protein: CASSLALGPLNTGELFF
CDR3 DNA: TGTGCCAGCAGCTTAGCGCTGGGGCCCCTGAACACCGGGGAGCTGTTTTTT

J gene: TRBJ2-6
clone size: few
D gene: TRBD1
V gene: TRBV5-5
CDR3 protein: CASSPTGGVLSGANVLTF
CDR3 DNA: TGTGCCAGCAGCCCAACAGGGGGCGTTCTATCTGGGGCCAACGTCCTGACTTTC

J gene: TRBJ1-1
clone size: NA
D gene: NA
V gene: TRBV5-1
CDR3 protein: CASSSNRDTEAFF
CDR3 DNA: TGCGCCAGCAGCTCCAACAGGGATACTGAAGCTTTCTTT

J gene: TRBJ2-2
clone size: NA
D gene: TRBD2
V gene: TRBV7-3
CDR3 protein: CASSLSSGLTGELFF
CDR3 DNA: TGTGCCAGCAGCTTGAGTAGCGGGCTAACCGGGGAGCTGTTTTTT

J gene: TRBJ2-1
clone size: few
D gene: TRBD1
V gene: TRBV23-1
CDR3 protein: CANGTGGLLAGATNEQFF
CDR3 DNA: TGCGCCAACGGGACAGGGGGCCTTCTAGCGGGAGCTACCAATGAGCAGTTCTTC

J gene: TRBJ2-5
clone size: NA
D gene: NA
V gene: TRBV4-3
CDR3 protein: CASSQDEAGIRETQYF
CDR3 DNA: TGCGCCAGCAGCCAAGATGAGGCGGGGATCAGAGAGACCCAGTACTTC

J gene: TRBJ2-1
clone size: NA
D gene: NA
V gene: TRBV18
CDR3 protein: CASAQLRVTDNEQLF
CDR3 DNA: TGTGCCAGCGCTCAGCTCAGGGTTACCGACAATGAGCAGCTCTTC

J gene: TRBJ2-5
clone size: NA
D gene: TRBD1
V gene: TRBV28
CDR3 protein: CASSPPGQGFIETQYF
CDR3 DNA: TGTGCCAGCAGTCCCCCGGGACAGGGTTTCATCGAGACCCAGTACTTC

J gene: TRBJ1-1
clone size: NA
D gene: NA
V gene: TRBV5-6
CDR3 protein: CASSYPQGNTEAFF
CDR3 DNA: TGTGCCAGCAGCTACCCACAGGGGAACACTGAAGCTTTCTTT

J gene: TRBJ2-7
clone size: NA
D gene: TRBD2
V gene: TRBV5-1
CDR3 protein: CASSLVGGDLVYEQYF
CDR3 DNA: TGCGCCAGCAGCTTGGTGGGGGGGGATTTGGTCTACGAGCAGTACTTC

J gene: TRBJ1-5
clone size: NA
D gene: NA
V gene: TRBV21-1
CDR3 protein: CASSTRESNQPQHF
CDR3 DNA: TGTGCCAGCAGCACCAGGGAAAGCAATCAGCCCCAGCATTTT

J gene: TRBJ2-1
clone size: NA
D gene: NA
V gene: TRBV7-7
CDR3 protein: CASSRGQSSYNEQFF
CDR3 DNA: TGTGCCAGCAGTAGAGGGCAGAGCTCCTACAATGAGCAGTTCTTC

J gene: TRBJ2-1
clone size: NA
D gene: TRBD2
V gene: TRBV9
CDR3 protein: CASSPTSGGAYNEQFF
CDR3 DNA: TGTGCCAGCAGCCCTACTAGCGGGGGGGCGTACAATGAGCAGTTCTTC

J gene: TRBJ2-2
clone size: NA
D gene: NA
V gene: TRBV9
CDR3 protein: CASSVGPGYTGELFF
CDR3 DNA: TGTGCCAGCAGCGTAGGGCCAGGGTACACCGGGGAGCTGTTTTTT

J gene: TRBJ2-1
clone size: NA
D gene: NA
V gene: TRBV11-2
CDR3 protein: CASSLDVWGVAYNEQFF
CDR3 DNA: TGTGCCAGCAGCTTAGACGTTTGGGGGGTGGCCTACAATGAGCAGTTCTTC

J gene: TRBJ1-1
clone size: few
D gene: NA
V gene: TRBV11-2
CDR3 protein: CASSLGIISLNTEAFF
CDR3 DNA: TGTGCCAGCAGCTTAGGTATAATTAGTTTGAACACTGAAGCTTTCTTT

J gene: TRBJ2-5
clone size: once
D gene: NA
V gene: TRBV10-3
CDR3 protein: CAIGLGAYQETQYF
CDR3 DNA: TGTGCCATAGGGTTAGGGGCGTACCAAGAGACCCAGTACTTC

J gene: TRBJ2-5
clone size: NA
D gene: TRBD2
V gene: TRBV6-1
CDR3 protein: CASSGLEGGAETQYF
CDR3 DNA: TGTGCCAGCAGTGGTCTAGAGGGAGGGGCAGAGACCCAGTACTTC

J gene: TRBJ2-7
clone size: NA
D gene: TRBD1
V gene: TRBV5-1
CDR3 protein: CASSPPGQGAGQYF
CDR3 DNA: TGCGCCAGCAGCCCCCCCGGACAGGGGGCAGGACAGTACTTC

J gene: TRBJ2-3
clone size: NA
D gene: NA
V gene: TRBV19
CDR3 protein: CASSSQGGLGSNTQYF
CDR3 DNA: TGTGCCAGTAGTTCCCAAGGTGGGCTGGGTTCGAATACGCAGTATTTT

J gene: TRBJ1-3
clone size: NA
D gene: NA
V gene: TRBV13
CDR3 protein: CASSLRHHSGNTIYF
CDR3 DNA: TGTGCCAGCAGCTTAAGACATCACTCTGGAAACACCATATATTTT

J gene: TRBJ1-1
clone size: NA
D gene: NA
V gene: TRBV7-3
CDR3 protein: CASSLIGGWSTEAFF
CDR3 DNA: TGTGCCAGCAGCTTAATAGGGGGTTGGAGCACTGAAGCTTTCTTT

J gene: TRBJ1-6
clone size: NA
D gene: NA
V gene: TRBV4-1
CDR3 protein: CASSHRNSPLHF
CDR3 DNA: TGCGCCAGCAGCCACAGGAATTCACCCCTCCACTTT

J gene: TRBJ2-1
clone size: once
D gene: NA
V gene: TRBV10-3
CDR3 protein: CAISELTRGEGYNEQFF
CDR3 DNA: TGTGCCATCAGTGAGTTAACACGCGGGGAAGGCTACAATGAGCAGTTCTTC

J gene: TRBJ2-7
clone size: NA
D gene: TRBD2
V gene: TRBV27
CDR3 protein: CASSLSMRGANSYEQYF
CDR3 DNA: TGTGCCAGCAGTTTATCAATGCGGGGGGCCAACTCCTACGAGCAGTACTTC

J gene: TRBJ2-5
clone size: NA
D gene: NA
V gene: TRBV6-1
CDR3 protein: CASSPTRGGETQYF
CDR3 DNA: TGTGCCAGCAGCCCGACCAGAGGAGGAGAGACCCAGTACTTC

J gene: TRBJ1-1
clone size: NA
D gene: NA
V gene: TRBV18
CDR3 protein: CASSPRDTEAFF
CDR3 DNA: TGTGCCAGCTCACCGCGGGACACTGAAGCTTTCTTT

J gene: TRBJ2-2
clone size: NA
D gene: TRBD2
V gene: TRBV9
CDR3 protein: CASSEKAGAGGELFF
CDR3 DNA: TGTGCCAGCAGCGAAAAAGCGGGAGCAGGCGGGGAGCTGTTTTTT

J gene: TRBJ2-7
clone size: NA
D gene: TRBD2
V gene: TRBV28
CDR3 protein: CASSPQRLAGAYEQYF
CDR3 DNA: TGTGCCAGCAGTCCCCAGCGACTAGCGGGTGCCTACGAGCAGTACTTC

J gene: TRBJ1-4
clone size: NA
D gene: NA
V gene: TRBV5-4
CDR3 protein: CASSLGGLSEKLFF
CDR3 DNA: TGTGCCAGCAGCTTGGGAGGGCTCAGTGAAAAACTGTTTTTT

J gene: TRBJ2-5
clone size: once
D gene: NA
V gene: TRBV7-3
CDR3 protein: CASSWGRQETQYF
CDR3 DNA: TGTGCCAGCAGCTGGGGCAGACAAGAGACCCAGTACTTC

J gene: TRBJ1-1
clone size: NA
D gene: NA
V gene: TRBV7-8
CDR3 protein: CASSLDGQNTEAFF
CDR3 DNA: TGTGCCAGCAGCTTGGACGGACAGAACACTGAAGCTTTCTTT

J gene: TRBJ1-5
clone size: NA
D gene: NA
V gene: TRBV27
CDR3 protein: CASSSNGQPQHF
CDR3 DNA: TGTGCCAGCAGTTCTAACGGTCAGCCCCAGCATTTT

J gene: TRBJ2-3
clone size: NA
D gene: TRBD2
V gene: TRBV11-3
CDR3 protein: CASSPLAGGRTDTQYF
CDR3 DNA: TGTGCCAGCAGCCCATTAGCGGGGGGGCGTACAGATACGCAGTATTTT

J gene: TRBJ1-1
clone size: few
D gene: TRBD1
V gene: TRBV12-5
CDR3 protein: CASGPQGAIHSDTEAFF
CDR3 DNA: TGTGCTAGTGGGCCCCAGGGGGCGATACATTCGGACACTGAAGCTTTCTTT

J gene: TRBJ2-4
clone size: few
D gene: TRBD2
V gene: TRBV11-3
CDR3 protein: CASRGGAKNIQYF
CDR3 DNA: TGTGCCAGCCGGGGGGGAGCCAAAAACATTCAGTACTTC

J gene: TRBJ2-1
clone size: few
D gene: TRBD1
V gene: TRBV19
CDR3 protein: CASQGARNEQFF
CDR3 DNA: TGTGCCAGTCAGGGGGCCCGTAATGAGCAGTTCTTC

J gene: TRBJ1-1
clone size: NA
D gene: TRBD1
V gene: TRBV6-5
CDR3 protein: CASRATGAANTEAFF
CDR3 DNA: TGTGCCAGCAGGGCGACAGGGGCCGCGAACACTGAAGCTTTCTTT

J gene: TRBJ2-2
clone size: NA
D gene: TRBD2
V gene: TRBV9
CDR3 protein: CASSPRLAGEPGELFF
CDR3 DNA: TGTGCCAGCAGCCCTCGACTAGCGGGAGAACCCGGGGAGCTGTTTTTT